This T cell receptor beta chain was profiled in a study of cytomegalovirus exposure and HLA in healthy donors. General study results and limits: Rare TCR sequences dominated, though some public TCRs recurred in many donors.

This CDR3 is 14 amino acids long. CDR1 is SGHRS and CDR2 is YFSETQ in the germline V gene. The junction had 2 bases not matched to a gene; V was cut back by 5 bases and J by 3 bases. Researchers ran the PCR with 60 Vbeta and 13 Jbeta primers. Only in-frame clones appear in the TCRdb table, and some are missing; sequencing was by immunoSEQ multiplex PCR. This sample yields 100,000 or so clones, of which about 16% are seen a single time; around 0.9% belongs to the top ten. This clone was picked up a small number of times. As yet, its antigen is unknown. This sequence was found in a female donor in good health and CMV-seronegative. The specimen was PBMCs. The V gene is TRBV5-1, the J gene TRBJ2-2; 9 bases are a match to TRBD2. In DNA form, the CDR3 reads TGCGCCAGCAGGACTAGCGGCGACACCGGGGAGCTGTTTTTT. Protein sequence: CASRTSGDTGELFF.